Sequencing of this TCR beta chain was carried out in a study of cytomegalovirus exposure and HLA in healthy donors (dated by TCRdb to about 2017). About the full investigation: An earlier analysis of 587 of the donors reported approximately 280 Gb of sequence data and 95 million to 120 million unique TCR beta sequences obtained from around 170 million T cells. Among the roughly 400 genotyped donors, around 81% belonged to the genetic ancestry cluster associated with self-reported Caucasian donors. The study used immunosequencing to profile the T cell repertoires of approximately 640 subjects and linked those repertoires to cytomegalovirus serostatus. The study was designed to test whether signatures of past pathogen exposure could be identified by cataloging public T cell receptors. Genome-wide SNP genotypes for about 60% of the roughly 700 donors were used in a later genetic analysis, which treated that subset as a discovery cohort. Along with the roughly 610-subject first cohort, a separate validation cohort of over a hundred different subjects was used. Rather than using new phenotypic data, the later analysis identified candidate immune exposures from TCR beta sequences and from how often those sequences occurred across donors. The number of typed donors differed by locus: about 620-640 for A, B, C, DRB1 and DQB1; some 500 for DQA1; roughly 600 for DPA1; and around 490 for DPB1. Five DR-DQ haplotypes were handled as single units for association and clustering, since linkage in the cohort was strong. Donor age, sex, ethnicity and CMV serostatus were compiled together with the repertoire data. In an earlier analysis of roughly 540 of the donors, high-throughput TCR beta sequencing was used to judge whether each TCR beta V gene segment behaved as functional or pseudogenic. Every repertoire in the discovery cohort had been generated on one and the same sequencing platform. A later analysis re-analyzed previously published TCR beta repertoires from roughly 690 donors and added high-resolution HLA genotyping to study TCR occurrence patterns. To predict cytomegalovirus infection status, the study brought together high-throughput TCR immunosequencing, statistical association of individual TCRs with disease status, and machine learning. On average, roughly 250,000 unique TCR beta nucleotide sequences were sequenced per donor among 350 to 400 genotyped donors of the cohort, with around 19% of those sequences being non-productive. An early release that covered about 600 HLA-typed donors contained 300 to 350 gigabases of sequencing data and 85 million to 100 million unique TCR sequences. HLA typing included class I and class II loci at four-digit resolution. Broader findings and caveats from the paper: In a later analysis, HLA-associated TCR beta chains were found to be more clonally expanded and to have lower generation probabilities than equally common non-associated chains. In the study, some 160 TCR beta chains were listed as associated with cytomegalovirus. In this cohort, only TCR beta chains were sequenced, and detectable features were limited by the absence of alpha or paired-chain data. A few of the identified cytomegalovirus-associated TCR beta chains were confirmed in vitro to be specific for cytomegalovirus antigens. A cluster of highly shared sequence variants was judged likely to be a technical artifact of the sequencing pipeline. For the cohort, immune exposure information was limited to CMV serostatus. Linkage disequilibrium might explain the correlated functional status among segregating V segments, but an unknown experimental factor could not be ruled out. A later analysis reported that several top co-occurrence clusters appeared linked to parvovirus B19, influenza, CMV and Epstein-Barr virus. The earlier analysis of nearly 600 of the donors excluded about 16 rarely observed V segments, including chromosome 9 orphons, because counts were too low. Because some donors lacked HLA typing at each locus, the association tests relied only on the typed subset. The classifier was reported to diagnose cytomegalovirus status with high specificity and sensitivity in both the original cohort and the validation cohort. Most CMV-associated TCR beta chains appeared to be HLA-restricted in a later analysis, and the HLA associations seemed to be driven largely by CMV exposure. In a later analysis, TCR association rates were found to vary across HLA loci, with the most associated TCRs seen for DRB1 alleles and the fewest for HLA-C alleles. Compared with the approximately 600-donor mean, donors in an Asian-associated ancestry cluster had fewer N-insertions in productive TCRs, according to a later genetic analysis. Assigning TCR associations to individual alleles was difficult when HLA alleles, especially DR and DQ, strongly co-occurred. Broadly in line with IMGT annotations, most TCR beta V segments showed up in productive rearrangements about 87% or about 30% of the time in an earlier analysis of a few hundred of the donors. Across donors, most TCR sequences were observed very rarely, whereas some public TCRs were present in many individuals. In a later genetic analysis, a missense DCLRE1C variant was associated with V-gene and J-gene trimming of TCR beta chains, and the association was replicated in an independent cohort. Some IMGT-functional V segments, including TRBV6-2 and TRBV6-3, could not be told apart with the 87-base-pair reads, so those segments were excluded. The authors suggested that the approach could potentially be generalized to other disease states and immunological phenotypes. A further reported finding was that TCR beta sequences accurately predicted the HLA-A and HLA-B alleles for most subjects in the first cohort. The presence/absence analyses assumed that sequencing depth was roughly uniform across donors, and that assumption may not be true. In a later analysis, 16,951 TCR beta sequences were associated with specific HLA alleles at a false discovery rate of 0.05.

To note about this clone: Its antigen specificity is not known. Relative to the germline gene, one junction end is altered; a read error may explain this.

The CDR3 goes from the cysteine to the phenylalanine over 13 residues. Left in the record is the CDR3 DNA by itself, 39 bases read in frame from the first base. For CDR1 and CDR2, the germline V gene lists KGHSH and LQKENI. The method was the immunoSEQ multiplex PCR assay. The multiplex PCR relied on a mix of 60 forward primers for TCR Vbeta segments and 13 reverse primers for TCR Jbeta segments. Amplification of the CDR3 region of rearranged TCR beta genes was performed with a multiplex PCR assay on genomic DNA. The amplified TCR beta libraries were sequenced on the Illumina HiSeq System as 87-base-pair reads. Processing in the source paper ran as follows. A later analysis counted 65 million to 90 million unique TCR beta chains across the 666 repertoires, and some 12 million of these chains were shared by at least two donors. Raw reads were error-corrected and collapsed into unique sequences with a nearest-neighbor algorithm that merged closely related sequences to remove PCR and sequencing errors. To assign V, D and J gene segments, CDR3 sequences were aligned to IMGT reference sequences. Each retained sequence needed at least a six-nucleotide match to both a V gene segment and a J gene segment. A rearrangement was called productive if the CDR3 had no stop codons and remained in frame with V and J, and every other rearrangement was called non-productive. Following IMGT convention, CDR3 was defined as the stretch from the second conserved V-encoded cysteine to the conserved J-encoded phenylalanine. In an earlier analysis of around 540 of the donors, sequences lacking an unambiguous match to a single V gene segment were excluded. In an earlier analysis of approximately 590 of the donors, a V segment was called functional when productive rearrangements were above 56.7%, and segregating when the standard deviation between donors exceeded 5%. A statistical classification framework was developed to diagnose cytomegalovirus status using the catalog of TCR beta chain sequences. In a later analysis, V and J genes were assigned by comparing TCR nucleotide sequences against IMGT/GENE-DB human TR gene sequences. A later analysis assigned CDR3 sequences and most-parsimonious VDJ recombination scenarios with the TCRdist pipeline. In a later analysis, every TCR beta chain was defined by the combination of its CDR3 amino acid sequence and its V-gene family, and reads without a unique V-gene family were dropped. A later analysis removed 592 highly shared, low-generation-probability nucleotide sequences to deal with suspected cross-contamination and a sequencing artifact. For each public chain, a later analysis derived a clonal expansion index from normalized ranks of inferred template counts within each repertoire. In a later analysis, generation probabilities were computed using a VDJ recombination model fitted to out-of-frame rearrangements, and the results were checked against IGoR. In a later analysis, hypergeometric tests were used to score TCR-TCR, TCR-HLA and TCR-CMV co-occurrence, with a repertoire-size bias correction applied to TCR pairs. A later analysis estimated false discovery rates by permuting HLA or CMV assignments 20 times. In a later analysis, co-occurring TCRs were grouped with DBSCAN, and TCRdist sequence similarity was added when clustering was performed within HLA-allele-positive subsets. For co-occurrence clustering, repertoires with fewer than 30,000 or more than 120,000 public chains were excluded, along with a handful of repertoires with anomalous nucleotide sharing. In TCRdb, the immuneACCESS table is reduced to in-frame sequences with V and J assigned. These tables do not hold every clone; where another copy was compared, an unresolved V gene accounts for under half, and the others remain unexplained. The DNA gave D and trimming, while V, J and clone size come from that table. The sample's table covers about 39,000 clones. The top ten constitute about 3.2% of the sample.

The cohort comprised more than 550 healthy bone marrow donors. At the time of sampling, every cohort member was nominally healthy, though immune exposures that went unrecorded were likely present. The donor was CMV seropositive and was included in the group of almost 300 seropositive cohort members. Every donor gave a peripheral blood sample, and the peripheral blood mononuclear cells from that sample were used for TCR beta sequencing. The Qiagen DNeasy Blood Extraction Kit was used to extract genomic DNA from the blood cell samples. The chain couples TRBV18 to TRBJ1-2; the D segment cannot be called with confidence. The sequenced sample consisted of PBMCs. This clonotype was sampled from a woman aged 25 to 39 in good health and CMV-seropositive. The CDR3 reads as follows: CASSPDGGITNFF. In nucleotides, the sequence is TGTGCCAGCTCACCAGACGGAGGGATAACTAACTTCTTC.